This T cell receptor beta chain came from a study of cytomegalovirus exposure and HLA in healthy donors. This clone was counted once. Primers: 60 Vbeta forward and 13 Jbeta reverse. Some clones are missing from TCRdb's copy, which holds only in-frame ones; the method was immunoSEQ multiplex PCR. The data contain around 120,000 clones, roughly four fifths of them seen just once; the ten biggest clones take up roughly 1.8%. Per the germline V gene, CDR1 is MNHNS and CDR2 is SASEGT. The CDR3 loop spans 15 amino acids. The sequencing sample was made of PBMCs. J is TRBJ2-5 and V is TRBV6-1, with D possibly matching TRBD1 (5 bases). The J call could be wrong; TRBJ2-7 is a better fit for the DNA end. This receptor was taken from a woman aged 45-65 years in good health and CMV-seronegative. Here the CDR3 reads CASSEESGWSYEQYF. The CDR3 DNA reads as TGTGCCAGCAGTGAAGAGTCAGGGTGGTCCTACGAGCAGTACTTC.